Listed here is a single T cell receptor beta chain. Its antigen is undetermined. The data were obtained in a study of OX40 agonist ivuxolimab in advanced cancers. Study at large: With ivuxolimab, an agonistic anti-OX40 (CD134) antibody, patients were treated. The dose-escalation cohort was approximately 84% male, with a mean age of 60 years, ranging about 20 to 79. While on treatment, patients had intravenous ivuxolimab at 0.01 to 10 mg/kg every 2 weeks.

Using immunoSEQ multiplex PCR, the repertoire was profiled, and TCRdb retains in-frame clones only, with some absent. The sample includes roughly 60,000 clones, around nine tenths of them seen just once. The germline V gene has CDR1 LNHDA and CDR2 SQIVND (reference sequence). V was clipped by 5 bases and J by 5 bases, with 12 bases between them. This CDR3 comprises 14 residues. Overall study results and limits: CD8+ T cells averaged more expanded clones than CD4+.

This clonotype was sampled from an adult with an advanced solid tumor such as melanoma, head and neck, liver or kidney cancer. The chain couples TRBV19 to TRBJ1-4, with D perhaps TRBD1 (5 bases). Sequencing was performed on CD4+ or CD8+ T cells sorted from blood, taken in a trial of the OX40 agonist ivuxolimab. CDR3 DNA sequence: TGTGCCAGTAGTCTCCTGGGGGGGAATGAAAAACTGTTTTTT. This codes for CASSLLGGNEKLFF. The full variable domain, in which reference TRBV19 and TRBJ1-4 provide the parts outside the CDR3, is DGGITQSPKYLFRKEGQNVTLSCEQNLNHDAMYWYRQDPGQGLRLIYYSQIVNDFQKGDIAEGYSVSREKKESFPLTVTSAQKNPTAFYLCASSLLGGNEKLFFGSGTQLSVL.